These 7 T cell receptor beta chains originate from one sample sequenced in a study of beta chain features in type 1 diabetes. General study results and limits: TCRB CDR3 length was moderately but significantly reduced in all four CD4+ subsets of Type 1 diabetes patients.

Expressed TCRB transcripts were sequenced because the isolated RNA had all been reverse transcribed beforehand. Generated by immunoSEQ multiplex PCR, the TCRdb table keeps only in-frame clones and is missing some. The sample has a few hundred thousand clones; about a fifth are singletons. Which antigens these TCRs recognize remains unknown. The specimen sequenced was naive CD4+ T cells from blood. Every receptor here comes from a woman in her thirties or forties with type 1 diabetes.

On this clone itself: Other DNA sequences from this sample encode an identical CDR3 as well. This chain links TRBV9 with TRBJ1-1; perhaps TRBD1 as D (6 bases). The length of the CDR3 is 14 residues. V gave up 1 base and J gave up 1 base, with 8 bases separating them. Germline lookup yields CDR1 SGDLS and CDR2 YYNGEE. This chain's CDR3 is CASSVRGQNTEAFF. The CDR3, as DNA: TGTGCCAGCAGCGTAAGGGGACAGAACACTGAAGCTTTCTTT. Full variable domain (rest looked up from reference TRBV9 and TRBJ1-1): DSGVTQTPKHLITATGQRVTLRCSPRSGDLSVYWYQQSLDQGLQFLIQYYNGEERAKGNILERFSAQQFPDLHSELNLSSLELGDSALYFCASSVRGQNTEAFFGQGTRLTVV.

The genes are TRBV7-8 and TRBJ2-1, with D tentatively TRBD1 (6 bases). Germline lookup yields CDR1 SGHVS and CDR2 FQNEAQ. The V end lost 3 bases, the J end lost 0 bases, and 9 bases lay between the germline ends. The CDR3 totals 15 residues. The CDR3 sequence is CASSFRGSSYNEQFF. The CDR3 DNA reads as TGTGCCAGCAGCTTCAGGGGAAGCTCCTACAATGAGCAGTTCTTC.

This clone was picked up a small number of times. The rearrangement links TRBV7-9 to TRBJ2-5; 7 bases match TRBD2. After removal of 1 base from V and 5 bases from J, the junction contained 7 bases not matched to a gene. This CDR3 region has 15 residues. Germline V lookup: CDR1 SEHNR, CDR2 FQNEAQ (reference sequence). CDR3 region: CASSLVGGSRETQYF. DNA for the CDR3: TGTGCCAGCAGCTTAGTTGGCGGGAGTCGGGAGACCCAGTACTTC.

V usage is TRBV29-1 and J usage is TRBJ2-1; TRBD2 is a possible D gene (6 bases). V lost 0 bases, J lost 9 bases, and 12 bases lay in between. This CDR3 spans 13 amino acids. CDR1 and CDR2 (germline): SQVTM, ANQGSEA. In DNA form, the CDR3 reads TGCAGCGTTGAAGAACTAGCTAGGGGTGAGCAGTTCTTC. It encodes CSVEELARGEQFF.

The gene calls are TRBV4-1 and TRBJ2-2; D remains ambiguous. CDR3 length: 15 residues. Per germline, CDR1 MGHRA and CDR2 YSYEKL. Trimming removed 2 bases from V and 3 bases from J, with 10 bases in between. The CDR3 DNA sequence: TGCGCCAGCAGCCAAATAGTACAGCACACCGGGGAGCTGTTTTTT. This sequence encodes CASSQIVQHTGELFF.

The V gene is TRBV28, the J gene TRBJ2-7; 8 positions agree with TRBD1. With V trimmed by 4 bases and J by 2 bases, 13 bases remained unmatched. CDR3 length: 17 amino acids. Germline lookup yields CDR1 MDHEN and CDR2 SYDVKM. CDR3 bases: TGTGCCAGCAGTTCCGCCCCCGGGACAGGCTTCACCTACGAGCAGTACTTC. Protein sequence: CASSSAPGTGFTYEQYF.

The rearrangement uses TRBV4-1 and TRBJ1-1; 8 bases align to TRBD1. The CDR3 spans 12 residues. The germline gives CDR1 MGHRA, CDR2 YSYEKL. V gave up 2 bases and J gave up 10 bases; unmatched junction bases: 3. Here the CDR3 reads CASSQPDRGAFF. The CDR3 DNA reads as TGCGCCAGCAGCCAACCAGACAGGGGAGCTTTCTTT.